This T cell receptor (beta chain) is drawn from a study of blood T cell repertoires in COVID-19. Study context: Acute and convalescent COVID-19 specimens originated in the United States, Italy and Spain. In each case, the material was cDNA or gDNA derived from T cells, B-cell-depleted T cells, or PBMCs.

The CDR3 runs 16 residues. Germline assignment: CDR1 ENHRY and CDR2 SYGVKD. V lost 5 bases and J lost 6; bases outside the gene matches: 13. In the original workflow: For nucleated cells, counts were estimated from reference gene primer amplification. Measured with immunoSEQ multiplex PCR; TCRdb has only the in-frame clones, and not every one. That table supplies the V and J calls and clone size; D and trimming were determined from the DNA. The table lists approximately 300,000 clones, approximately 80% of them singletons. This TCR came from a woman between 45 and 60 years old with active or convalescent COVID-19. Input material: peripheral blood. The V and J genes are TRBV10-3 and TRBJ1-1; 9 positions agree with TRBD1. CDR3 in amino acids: CAISFEPGQGIPEAFF. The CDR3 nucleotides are TGTGCCATCAGTTTCGAGCCGGGACAGGGTATCCCTGAAGCTTTCTTT.